The following is a T cell receptor (beta chain) sequence with its context. Its antigen is as yet unknown. The T cell receptor alpha and beta CDR3 regions were amplified from mRNA by semiquantitative ARM-PCR. ARM-PCR used tagged nested gene-specific primers, then communal superprimers for exponential amplification. Via MiXCR, TCRdb re-called the multiplex PCR reads, giving one row per CDR3 protein. The sample has approximately 15,000 distinct CDR3 sequences; about 60% are singletons. Anti-CD25 beads selected CD4+CD25+ regulatory T cells from positively selected CD4+ cells. With 2 bases removed from V and 7 bases from J, the gap between germline ends came to 8 bases. Germline CDR1 and CDR2: MDHEN and SYDVKM. The CDR3 has 12 amino acids. The source of the sample is a study of relationships among human T cell subsets. Study-level results: V, D, J usage, CDR3 length and N-additions were similar across seven subsets.

Sequenced input: Tregs sorted from blood. The chain couples TRBV28 to TRBJ1-1, with D unclear. The TCR sequence derives from a man aged 35-49 years in good health. In DNA, the CDR3 is TGTGCCAGCAGTTTAGTCGGCAATGAAGCTTTCTTT. Its translation is CASSLVGNEAFF.